These 15 T cell receptor beta chains came from one sample sequenced in a study of blood T cells in healthy people across ages. The second PCR ran roughly 7 to 12 cycles with a sample-barcoded 5' primer and J-beta primers. TCRdb passed the 5' RACE reads through MiXCR, listing each CDR3 protein once. The sample holds over 600,000 distinct CDR3 sequences, about 56% seen once. The specimen was blood. The receptors derive from a middle-aged man in good health.

The genes are TRBV20-1 and TRBJ2-1; 7 bases are a match to TRBD2. The CDR3 is 14 residues long. The V gene's germline CDR1 is DFQATT and CDR2 SNEGSKA (reference sequence). V shed 5 bases and J 0 bases; nucleotides not matched to a gene: 4. The CDR3 region has the DNA TGCAGTGCTGCTAGCGGTAGCTCCTACAATGAGCAGTTCTTC. This sequence encodes CSAASGSSYNEQFF.

This clonotype was observed a few times. The chain recombines TRBV6-5 with TRBJ1-5, with D possibly matching TRBD1 (6 bases). The germline V gene encodes CDR1 MNHEY and CDR2 SVGAGI. The V and J ends lost 4 bases and 0 bases respectively, with 16 bases between them. CDR3 length: 17 residues. Here the CDR3 reads CASSSRTTGASNQPQHF. The CDR3 DNA reads TGTGCCAGCAGTTCCCGAACGACAGGAGCTAGCAATCAGCCCCAGCATTTT.

This chain links TRBV6-2 or TRBV6-3 with TRBJ2-1; D remains ambiguous. Per germline, CDR1 MNHEY and CDR2 SVGEGT. Trimming removed 5 bases at V and 2 bases at J, with 16 bases between. This CDR3 spans 16 amino acids. CDR3 loop: CASSPVLAATYNEQFF. The CDR3 DNA follows: TGTGCCAGCAGTCCGGTGTTAGCAGCCACCTACAATGAGCAGTTCTTC.

The chain joins TRBV29-1 to TRBJ2-3; 8 nucleotides agree with TRBD2. V was pared by 3 bases and J by 4 bases, with 6 bases of the junction left unmatched. The CDR3 consists of 14 residues. Per germline, CDR1 SQVTM and CDR2 ANQGSEA. CDR3 loop: CSVEDGLAADTQYF. The DNA for the CDR3 is TGCAGCGTTGAGGACGGACTAGCCGCAGATACGCAGTATTTT.

The V and J genes are TRBV12-3 or TRBV12-4 and TRBJ2-1; 7 bases are a match to TRBD1. The CDR3 is 15 residues long. J lost 1 base, V lost 6 bases, and 6 bases had no gene match. The CDR3 spells CASRSTGLSYNEQFF. CDR3 nucleotides: TGTGCCAGCAGGTCGACAGGGCTATCCTACAATGAGCAGTTCTTC.

This rearrangement joins TRBV11-2 to TRBJ2-5, with no clear D. Germline V CDR1 and CDR2: SGHAT, FQNNGV. V was cut by 3 bases and J by 5 bases, with 13 bases left in between. This CDR3 is 14 amino acids long. The CDR3 region is CASSLGILQETQYF. The CDR3 region has the DNA TGTGCCAGCAGCTTGGGGATCCTGCAGGAGACCCAGTACTTC.

This chain links TRBV10-3 with TRBJ2-3; TRBD1 agrees at 9 bases. The germline CDR1 and CDR2 sequences are ENHRY and SYGVKD. V shed 4 bases, J shed 2 bases, and the junction held 4 bases outside the gene matches. CDR3 length: 15 residues. The CDR3 protein is CAISGGTGYTDTQYF. The CDR3 nucleotides are TGTGCCATCAGTGGAGGGACAGGGTACACAGATACGCAGTATTTT.

This chain connects TRBV30 to TRBJ1-4, with unresolved D. The CDR3 is 14 residues long. Deletions cut 5 bases from V and 3 bases from J, with 13 bases between. In germline, CDR1 is GTSNPN, CDR2 SVGIG (reference sequence). This CDR3 reads CAWLAEQSNEKLFF. The CDR3 region has the DNA TGTGCCTGGTTGGCCGAGCAGTCTAATGAAAAACTGTTTTTT. The whole variable domain, remainder taken from reference TRBV30 and TRBJ1-4, is SQTIHQWPATLVQPVGSPLSLECTVEGTSNPNLYWYRQAAGRGLQLLFYSVGIGQISSEVPQNLSASRPQDRQFILSSKKLLLSDSGFYLCAWLAEQSNEKLFFGSGTQLSVL.

This clonotype has just a few counts. The chain combines TRBV7-2 with TRBJ2-5; perhaps TRBD2 as D (6 bases). CDR3 length equals 15 residues. Germline V lookup: CDR1 SGHTA, CDR2 FQGNSA. V dropped 4 bases and J dropped 2 bases, with 14 bases sitting between them. The CDR3 DNA is TGTGCCAGCAGCTCCGTGGCGGGACCTCAAGAGACCCAGTACTTC. Translated: CASSSVAGPQETQYF.

The chain is built from TRBV7-9 and TRBJ2-1, with no clear D. The V gene lost 4 bases and the J gene lost 4 bases, with 8 bases spanning the gap. Germline CDR1 SEHNR, CDR2 FQNEAQ (reference sequence). The CDR3 runs to 13 residues. CDR3 region: CASSSPRYNEQFF. DNA for the CDR3: TGTGCCAGCAGCTCCCCGCGTTACAATGAGCAGTTCTTC.

The V call is TRBV5-1, the J call TRBJ2-7; D is ambiguous. The germline V gene encodes CDR1 SGHRS and CDR2 YFSETQ. The CDR3 has 14 amino acids. Deletions cut 4 bases from V and 6 bases from J, with 17 bases between. The CDR3 nucleotides read TGCGCCAGCAGCGTAAACCCTATTCCTCGCGAGCAGTACTTC. This encodes CASSVNPIPREQYF.

V gene TRBV5-1 combines with J gene TRBJ2-5; D possibly uses TRBD1 or TRBD2 (5 bases each). The CDR3 runs to 17 residues. The V gene's germline CDR1 is SGHRS and CDR2 YFSETQ. V gave up 4 bases and J gave up 5 bases, with 24 bases separating them. CDR3 protein: CASSRRFTGRVGETQYF. The CDR3 DNA sequence: TGCGCCAGCAGCCGACGGTTTACGGGGCGTGTAGGGGAGACCCAGTACTTC.

The chain carries TRBV5-1 and TRBJ2-1, with 7 nucleotides matching TRBD2. Germline V gives CDR1 SGHRS, CDR2 YFSETQ. The CDR3 covers 14 residues. V gave up 7 bases and J gave up 0 bases; unmatched junction bases: 4. The CDR3 loop is CASGAGTSYNEQFF. The DNA for the CDR3 is TGCGCCAGCGGAGCGGGGACCTCCTACAATGAGCAGTTCTTC. The full variable domain, in which reference TRBV5-1 and TRBJ2-1 provide the parts outside the CDR3, is KAGVTQTPRYLIKTRGQQVTLSCSPISGHRSVSWYQQTPGQGLQFLFEYFSETQRNKGNFPGRFSGRQFSNSRSEMNVSTLELGDSALYLCASGAGTSYNEQFFGPGTRLTVL.

CDR3 nucleotide sequence: TGCGCCAGCAGCTTGATTCCCGGGACAGGGCTTTCGGGCACTGAAGCTTTCTTT. This gives the protein CASSLIPGTGLSGTEAFF. The chain links TRBV5-1 to TRBJ1-1; 9 nucleotides align to TRBD1. Per germline, CDR1 SGHRS and CDR2 YFSETQ. With 1 base clipped from V and 4 bases from J, the junction kept 14 bases outside the gene matches. The CDR3 is 18 residues long.

This chain uses TRBV4-3 with TRBJ2-1; a weak D match, TRBD2 (5 bases). The length of the CDR3 is 15 residues. V lost 0 bases and J 0 bases, leaving 6 bases between the germline ends. CDR1 is LGHNA, CDR2 YSLEER, per germline. The DNA of the CDR3 is TGCGCCAGCAGCCAAGAAGGGAGCTCCTACAATGAGCAGTTCTTC. Amino acid sequence: CASSQEGSSYNEQFF.